Listed below are T cell receptor beta chains from one sample, sequenced in a study of T-cell memory formation after mild COVID-19. TCRdb processed the 5' RACE reads anew with MiXCR; each CDR3 protein has one entry. This sample has about 350,000 distinct CDR3 sequences, with approximately 15% found just once. The material sequenced was PBMCs or a T cell subset sorted from them (not recorded which). The receptors derive from a man aged 18 to 29 who had mild COVID-19 (a few samples of this study predate the infection). Cell type and time point are not known. Each CDR3 is given with its conserved first and last residue. Fields, in order: D gene, clone size, J gene, V gene, CDR3 protein, CDR3 DNA. The D gene is left open where the match is weak. Clone size is stated in some rows and not others, as once, few, many or a class when expanded.

>-|-|TRBJ1-2|TRBV7-2
CASSQPEGMGGYTF
TGTGCCAGCAGCCAACCCGAGGGGATGGGTGGCTACACCTTC
>-|-|TRBJ2-2|TRBV4-2
CASSQDLATRTNTGELFF
TGTGCCAGCAGCCAAGATCTCGCTACTAGAACGAACACCGGGGAGCTGTTTTTT
>-|-|TRBJ1-6|TRBV9
CASNGSSYNSPLHF
TGTGCCAGCAACGGGAGCTCCTATAATTCACCCCTCCACTTT
>-|-|TRBJ2-1|TRBV6-2/TRBV6-3
CASSYGRGEQFF
TGTGCCAGCAGTTACGGTCGGGGTGAGCAGTTCTTC
>-|-|TRBJ2-1|TRBV12-3/TRBV12-4
CASSPHGPYNEQFF
TGTGCCAGCAGTCCCCACGGGCCCTACAATGAGCAGTTCTTC
>TRBD1|-|TRBJ1-4|TRBV12-3/TRBV12-4
CASSSGQPREKLFF
TGTGCCAGCAGCTCGGGACAGCCGCGAGAAAAACTGTTTTTT
>-|few|TRBJ1-3|TRBV6-5
CASSYSANLNGDTIYF
TGTGCCAGCAGTTATTCGGCGAATTTAAATGGAGACACCATATATTTT
>TRBD2|many|TRBJ2-3|TRBV10-2
CASSERLAGGPSTDTQYF
TGCGCCAGCAGTGAGAGACTAGCGGGGGGACCTAGCACAGATACGCAGTATTTT
>-|-|TRBJ1-4|TRBV15
CATSRDASSLEKLFF
TGTGCCACCAGCAGAGATGCCTCGTCCCTTGAAAAACTGTTTTTT
>-|-|TRBJ2-6|TRBV20-1
CSARDPRGGAGANVLTF
TGCAGTGCTAGGGATCCCAGGGGGGGAGCTGGGGCCAACGTCCTGACTTTC
>TRBD2|-|TRBJ2-3|TRBV6-1
CASSELAGVTDTQYF
TGTGCCAGCAGTGAACTAGCGGGGGTCACAGATACGCAGTATTTT
>-|-|TRBJ2-3|TRBV20-1
CSARVPSGTDTQYF
TGCAGTGCTAGAGTCCCTAGCGGCACAGATACGCAGTATTTT
>-|many|TRBJ2-5|TRBV5-1
CASQGQNQETQYF
TGCGCCAGCCAGGGTCAGAACCAAGAGACCCAGTACTTC
>-|few|TRBJ1-1|TRBV6-2/TRBV6-3
CASSYIPARRNTEAFF
TGTGCCAGCAGTTACATCCCCGCCAGGAGGAACACTGAAGCTTTCTTT
>TRBD2|few|TRBJ2-1|TRBV7-2
CASSSPSGGARENEQFF
TGTGCCAGCAGCTCCCCTAGCGGGGGGGCCCGGGAAAATGAGCAGTTCTTC
>-|few|TRBJ1-1|TRBV28
CASQTTGTINTEAFF
TGTGCCAGTCAAACCACCGGGACAATCAACACTGAAGCTTTCTTT
>-|few|TRBJ2-1|TRBV5-1
CASQGDLSGVHEQFF
TGCGCCAGCCAGGGGGACTTATCAGGGGTCCATGAGCAGTTCTTC
>TRBD2|-|TRBJ2-1|TRBV4-3
CASSQDLPGGYNEQFF
TGCGCCAGCAGCCAAGATCTGCCGGGGGGCTACAATGAGCAGTTCTTC
>TRBD2|-|TRBJ2-1|TRBV12-3/TRBV12-4
CASSRTSGGSHNEQFF
TGTGCCAGCAGCCGGACTAGCGGGGGGAGTCACAATGAGCAGTTCTTC
>-|-|TRBJ2-2|TRBV5-1
CASSLEGPGELFF
TGCGCCAGCAGCTTGGAAGGCCCCGGGGAGCTGTTTTTT
>-|-|TRBJ2-5|TRBV5-1
CASSLGWVYQETQYF
TGCGCCAGCAGCTTGGGCTGGGTGTACCAAGAGACCCAGTACTTC
>-|few|TRBJ2-5|TRBV6-6
CASSFRGSWETQYF
TGTGCCAGCAGTTTCAGGGGATCTTGGGAGACCCAGTACTTC
>TRBD2|many|TRBJ2-2|TRBV9
CASSPRLAGATGELFF
TGTGCCAGCAGCCCAAGACTAGCGGGGGCCACCGGGGAGCTGTTTTTT
>-|-|TRBJ1-1|TRBV5-1
CASSLAPEFTEAFF
TGCGCCAGCAGCTTGGCCCCAGAGTTCACTGAAGCTTTCTTT
>-|-|TRBJ1-1|TRBV12-5
CASGRDIGQAFF
TGTGCTAGTGGTCGGGACATTGGACAAGCTTTCTTT
>TRBD1|-|TRBJ1-1|TRBV9
CASSENRGFGEAFF
TGTGCCAGCAGCGAAAACAGGGGTTTCGGTGAAGCTTTCTTT